This passage covers 27 T cell receptor beta chains from one sample sequenced in a study of cytomegalovirus exposure and HLA in healthy donors. Researchers ran the PCR with 60 Vbeta and 13 Jbeta primers. The method was immunoSEQ multiplex PCR; TCRdb's version includes in-frame clones alone and lacks a portion of them. The sample consists of roughly 90,000 clones, roughly 77% of them appearing once. The material sequenced was PBMCs. The receptors derive from a young man in good health and CMV-seronegative.

This chain joins TRBV4-1 and TRBJ2-7; TRBD1 aligns across 8 bases. This CDR3 is built from 16 residues. The ends lost 2 bases at V and 6 bases at J; junction bases unmatched: 12. The germline CDR1 and CDR2 sequences are MGHRA and YSYEKL. The CDR3 region has the DNA TGCGCCAGCAGCCAACTCCCGGGACAGGCGGTTCGCGAGCAGTACTTC. It encodes CASSQLPGQAVREQYF.

In the case of this clone: Different DNA sequences within this sample yield the same CDR3. The CDR3 DNA follows: TGTGCCTGGAGTGGGGGCGATAATCAGCCCCAGCATTTT. As protein: CAWSGGDNQPQHF. The J gene is TRBJ1-5, the V gene TRBV30, with D perhaps TRBD1 (5 bases). Trimming pared 1 base from V and 4 bases from J, leaving 8 bases between. Germline V gene sequence: CDR1 GTSNPN, CDR2 SVGIG (reference sequence). CDR3 length equals 13 residues.

This sequence joins TRBV6-1 and TRBJ1-5; 8 positions match TRBD1. The CDR3 runs to 15 residues. V gave up 3 bases and J gave up 1 base; unmatched junction bases: 2. CDR1 and CDR2 (germline): MNHNS, SASEGT. CDR3 sequence (DNA): TGTGCCAGCAGTGACCAGGGGGCAAGCAATCAGCCCCAGCATTTT. This codes for CASSDQGASNQPQHF.

J is TRBJ1-2 and V is TRBV29-1; D possibly corresponds to TRBD1 (5 bases). Trimming took off 0 bases at V and 0 bases at J, with 11 bases between the two ends. Germline V CDR1 and CDR2: SQVTM, ANQGSEA. The CDR3 consists of 15 residues. The CDR3: CSVEDHRRANYGYTF. CDR3 bases: TGCAGCGTTGAAGACCACAGGAGAGCTAACTATGGCTACACCTTC. Combining the CDR3 with reference TRBV29-1 and TRBJ1-2 gives the whole variable domain SAVISQKPSRDICQRGTSLTIQCQVDSQVTMMFWYRQQPGQSLTLIATANQGSEATYESGFVIDKFPISRPNLTFSTLTVSNMSPEDSSIYLCSVEDHRRANYGYTFGSGTRLTVV.

Worth noting for this clone: The sample holds other DNA sequences that translate to the same CDR3. This sequence joins TRBV7-2 and TRBJ1-4; no reliable D call. V gave up 5 bases and J gave up 5 bases, with 3 bases separating them. Germline lookup yields CDR1 SGHTA and CDR2 FQGNSA. This CDR3 is built from 11 residues. CDR3 in DNA: TGTGCCAGCAGCCTGAATGAAAAACTGTTTTTT. Protein product: CASSLNEKLFF.

The J gene is TRBJ2-5, the V gene TRBV5-1, with a possible D match to TRBD1 (6 bases). This CDR3 comprises 15 residues. V was trimmed by 4 bases and J by 2 bases, leaving 15 bases between them. CDR1 is SGHRS, CDR2 YFSETQ, per germline. The CDR3 loop is CASSPSGTSQETQYF. The CDR3 nucleotides read TGCGCCAGCAGCCCTTCAGGGACATCGCAAGAGACCCAGTACTTC.

The chain couples TRBV7-3 to TRBJ2-1; 8 nucleotides align to TRBD2. The junction had 9 bases not matched to a gene; V was cut back by 5 bases and J by 6 bases. Germline CDR1 is SGHTA and CDR2 is FQGTGA. This CDR3 region has 15 residues. DNA of the CDR3: TGTGCCAGCAGCGGGGGCCCCGGGGGGGGCAATGAGCAGTTCTTC. Residues: CASSGGPGGGNEQFF.

The CDR3 bases are TGTGCCTGGAGTGTTCCGGGACAGGGATCCAATGAGCAGTTCTTC. It translates to CAWSVPGQGSNEQFF. This sequence joins TRBV30 and TRBJ2-1; 9 bases are a match to TRBD1. Germline CDR1 reads GTSNPN; CDR2 reads SVGIG (reference sequence). V gave up 0 bases and J gave up 6 bases; unmatched junction bases: 6. The CDR3 has 15 amino acids.

The sample holds a few counts of this clone. V is TRBV4-2 and J is TRBJ2-2; 8 positions match TRBD2. Germline lookup yields CDR1 LGHNA and CDR2 YNFKEQ. This CDR3 is built from 16 residues. DNA of the CDR3: TGTGCTACTAAAGTAGAATTAGCGGGACACACCGGGGAGCTGTTTTTT. Its translation: CATKVELAGHTGELFF.

The chain links TRBV5-4 to TRBJ1-2; no firm D call. CDR3 length equals 15 residues. The V gene lost 3 bases and the J gene lost 2 bases, with 14 bases spanning the gap. Germline loops: CDR1 SGHNT, CDR2 YYREEE (reference sequence). CDR3 protein: CASSWESTANYGYTF. CDR3 in DNA: TGTGCCAGCAGCTGGGAGTCTACAGCCAACTATGGCTACACCTTC.

Only one count was recorded for this clone. The chain combines TRBV2 with TRBJ2-3, with TRBD2 matching 8 bases. The germline V gene encodes CDR1 SNHLY and CDR2 FYNNEI. After removal of 9 bases from V and 5 bases from J, the junction contained 22 bases not matched to a gene. The CDR3 extends over 18 amino acids. The CDR3: CASRNLAGGPLLGDTQYF. DNA of the CDR3: TGTGCCAGTAGAAACTTGGCGGGGGGCCCTCTCCTTGGAGATACGCAGTATTTT.

The genes are TRBV10-1 and TRBJ2-1; D not certain. The V end was cut by 1 base, the J end by 1 base, with 14 bases between. Per the germline V gene, CDR1 is WNHNN and CDR2 is SYGVQD (reference sequence). The CDR3 has 17 amino acids. CDR3 nucleotides: TGCGCCAGCAGTGAGTTGGTTCGGTCAGGTTCCTACAATGAGCAGTTCTTC. It codes for CASSELVRSGSYNEQFF.

The CDR3 loop reads CASSPRDRGKNEQFF. Written as DNA, the CDR3 is TGTGCCAGTAGTCCTAGGGACAGGGGGAAGAATGAGCAGTTCTTC. The V gene is TRBV19, the J gene TRBJ2-1, with 11 bases lining up with TRBD1. V lost 5 bases and J lost 7; bases outside the gene matches: 7. Germline V gives CDR1 LNHDA, CDR2 SQIVND (reference sequence). The CDR3 sequence is 15 residues long. Filled out from reference TRBV19 and TRBJ2-1, the complete variable domain reads DGGITQSPKYLFRKEGQNVTLSCEQNLNHDAMYWYRQDPGQGLRLIYYSQIVNDFQKGDIAEGYSVSREKKESFPLTVTSAQKNPTAFYLCASSPRDRGKNEQFFGPGTRLTVL.

The chain uses TRBV6-1 and TRBJ1-2, with a weak D call TRBD1 (6 bases). With 7 bases removed from V and 4 bases from J, the gap between germline ends came to 19 bases. The germline CDR1 and CDR2 sequences are MNHNS and SASEGT. This CDR3 is 15 amino acids long. CDR3 in amino acids: CASNLEGGASYGYTF. CDR3 DNA sequence: TGTGCCAGCAACCTCGAAGGGGGGGCAAGCTATGGCTACACCTTC.

V gene TRBV28 combines with J gene TRBJ1-1, with 9 bases that match TRBD1. The CDR3 is 12 amino acids. Trimming cost V 3 bases and J 12 bases; bases outside gene matches: 5. Germline lookup yields CDR1 MDHEN and CDR2 SYDVKM. The CDR3 spells CASSLPGQGTFF. For the CDR3, the DNA is TGTGCCAGCAGTTTGCCGGGACAGGGTACTTTCTTT.

The chain uses TRBV11-2 and TRBJ2-7; D gene ambiguous. From germline, CDR1 is SGHAT and CDR2 FQNNGV. V gave up 6 bases and J gave up 2 bases, with 8 bases separating them. The CDR3 is 12 amino acids. The CDR3 region has the DNA TGTGCCAGCAGTCCCCCGGCCTACGAGCAGTACTTC. Its protein product is CASSPPAYEQYF.

The chain recombines TRBV5-8 with TRBJ2-7; TRBD2 matches at 7 bases. The CDR3 contains 13 residues. V lost 6 bases, J lost 3 bases, and 6 bases stayed unmatched. Germline V CDR1 and CDR2: SGHTS, YDEGEE. The CDR3 loop reads CASTRTGGYEQYF. The CDR3 bases are TGTGCCAGCACCCGGACGGGGGGCTACGAGCAGTACTTC.

V gene TRBV29-1 combines with J gene TRBJ2-5; 10 bases are a match to TRBD1. Unmatched junction bases numbered 8, after V lost 7 bases and J lost 3 bases. The CDR3 is made up of 14 amino acids. Germline CDR1 reads SQVTM; CDR2 reads ANQGSEA. The CDR3 DNA sequence: TGCAGCGCCCGGCGCGGACAGGGGGAAGAGACCCAGTACTTC. It yields the protein CSARRGQGEETQYF.

The chain links TRBV11-3 to TRBJ2-7; D call uncertain. The CDR3 extends over 11 amino acids. V gave up 10 bases and J gave up 3 bases, with 10 bases separating them. Looked up from germline, CDR1 is SGHNT and CDR2 is YENEEA. The CDR3 nucleotides read TGTGCCACGGCAGGCCTCTACGAGCAGTACTTC. Its translation: CATAGLYEQYF.

The rearrangement uses TRBV27 and TRBJ1-4; D is ambiguous. CDR1 is MNHEY, CDR2 SMNVEV, per germline (reference sequence). Trimming cost V 6 bases and J 7 bases, with 12 bases left between them. CDR3 size: 13 residues. The CDR3 reads CASSIPGLEKLFF. DNA of the CDR3: TGTGCCAGCAGCATTCCGGGTCTTGAAAAACTGTTTTTT.

The genes are TRBV15 and TRBJ1-4; D is possibly TRBD1 (5 bases). Trimming removed 0 bases at V and 5 bases at J, with 10 bases between. CDR3 length equals 15 residues. Germline loops: CDR1 LNHNV, CDR2 YYDKDF (reference sequence). CDR3 loop: CATSREVGQNEKLFF. DNA of the CDR3: TGTGCCACCAGCAGAGAGGTGGGGCAAAATGAAAAACTGTTTTTT.

The chain carries TRBV27 and TRBJ2-4, with 11 bases lining up with TRBD1. This CDR3 is built from 18 residues. Trimming cost V 4 bases and J 9 bases; bases outside gene matches: 17. Germline V gene data show CDR1 as MNHEY and CDR2 as SMNVEV (reference sequence). The CDR3 DNA is TGTGCCAGCAGTTCGGAGGGGGGGCACGGGACAGGGGGAGGCATTCAGTACTTC. This codes for CASSSEGGHGTGGGIQYF.

This clone came up once. This chain uses TRBV30 with TRBJ1-1; possible D gene TRBD1, 6 bases. This CDR3 contains 13 residues. Trimming removed 0 bases at V and 4 bases at J, with 9 bases between. Looked up from germline, CDR1 is GTSNPN and CDR2 is SVGIG (reference sequence). CDR3 sequence: CAWSVQQGTEAFF. CDR3 sequence (DNA): TGTGCCTGGAGTGTACAACAGGGCACTGAAGCTTTCTTT.

V usage is TRBV5-4 and J usage is TRBJ2-5; TRBD2 aligns across 7 bases. The CDR3 sequence is 15 residues long. Germline V gives CDR1 SGHNT, CDR2 YYREEE (reference sequence). V shed 3 bases and J 0 bases; nucleotides not matched to a gene: 5. The CDR3 is CASSSNLADQETQYF. The DNA of the CDR3 is TGTGCCAGCAGCTCTAATCTAGCGGACCAAGAGACCCAGTACTTC.

The chain is built from TRBV25-1 and TRBJ1-2; D gene uncertain. Trimming removed 5 bases at V and 0 bases at J, with 7 bases between. There are 13 residues in the CDR3. Per the germline V gene, CDR1 is MGHDK and CDR2 is SYGVNS. In nucleotides, the CDR3 is TGTGCCAGCAGTAAAGCCTCTAACTATGGCTACACCTTC. Translation: CASSKASNYGYTF.

In the case of this clone: The sample has other DNA sequences that encode this CDR3 too. The genes are TRBV10-3 and TRBJ1-1; maybe TRBD1 (5 bases). Germline V gene data show CDR1 as ENHRY and CDR2 as SYGVKD. The CDR3 loop spans 13 amino acids. The ends were cut back, 6 bases at V and 4 bases at J, with 12 bases in the middle. CDR3 sequence: CAIRGPGGTEAFF. The CDR3 region has the DNA TGTGCCATCAGGGGGCCCGGGGGCACTGAAGCTTTCTTT.

The V gene is TRBV7-2, the J gene TRBJ1-5, with 9 bases aligning to TRBD1. Losses at the gene ends were 4 bases for V and 6 bases for J; bases not matched to a gene: 13. The CDR3 is 17 amino acids. Germline CDR1 reads SGHTA; CDR2 reads FQGNSA. The CDR3 DNA sequence: TGTGCCAGCAGCTCCGGACAGGGGCGGTCGGTTAGTCAGCCCCAGCATTTT. This gives the protein CASSSGQGRSVSQPQHF.